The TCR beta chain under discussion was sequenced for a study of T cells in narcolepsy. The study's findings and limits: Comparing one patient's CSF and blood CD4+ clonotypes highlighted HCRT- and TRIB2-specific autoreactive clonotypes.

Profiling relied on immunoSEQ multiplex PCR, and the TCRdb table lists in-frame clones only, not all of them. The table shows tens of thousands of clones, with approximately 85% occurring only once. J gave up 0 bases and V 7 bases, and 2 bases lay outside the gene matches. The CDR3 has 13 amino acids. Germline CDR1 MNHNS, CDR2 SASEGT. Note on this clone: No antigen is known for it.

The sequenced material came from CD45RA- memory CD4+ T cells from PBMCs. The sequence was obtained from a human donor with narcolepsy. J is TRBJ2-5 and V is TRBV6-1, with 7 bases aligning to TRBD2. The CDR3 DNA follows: TGTGCCAGCAAACTAGCGCACCAAGAGACCCAGTACTTC. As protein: CASKLAHQETQYF.